The 10 T cell receptor beta chains below all came from one sample that was sequenced in a study of human T cells and chemical hapten exposure. As to time point: pre-sensitization, week 0. Documented treatment: therapeutic diphenylcyclopropenone sensitization with weekly scalp DPC. TCRdb independently ran MiXCR on the RACE reads; one entry per CDR3 protein. The sample includes 300,000 to 450,000 distinct CDR3 sequences, approximately 5.1% of them seen just once. Specimen: whole blood, collected in connection with sensitization to the hapten diphenylcyclopropenone (DPC). The receptors come from a woman aged 45 to 65 with alopecia areata. Some clones in this sample may be carry-over from other donors' samples.

This clonotype was counted ten times or more. The chain couples TRBV29-1 to TRBJ2-7; tentatively, D is TRBD1 or TRBD2 (6 bases each). The CDR3 covers 11 residues. Germline V gene data show CDR1 as SQVTM and CDR2 as ANQGSEA. Trimming removed 5 bases at V and 6 bases at J, with 11 bases between. This CDR3 reads CSVKEGGEQYF. The DNA of the CDR3 is TGCAGCGTTAAGGAGGGGGGCGAGCAGTACTTC.

This clonotype was counted ten times or more. The rearrangement links TRBV7-9 to TRBJ1-2; TRBD1 is a possible D gene (6 bases). The length of the CDR3 is 12 residues. The ends were cut back, 5 bases at V and 6 bases at J, with 10 bases in the middle. CDR1 and CDR2 (germline): SEHNR, FQNEAQ (reference sequence). The CDR3 loop reads CASSASGDGYTF. CDR3 sequence (DNA): TGTGCCAGCAGCGCCTCAGGGGATGGCTACACCTTC.

V gene TRBV7-9 combines with J gene TRBJ1-1; D remains unclear. Germline assignment: CDR1 SEHNR and CDR2 FQNEAQ (reference sequence). The germline V and J ends were trimmed by 7 bases and 8 bases, with 11 bases remaining between them. The CDR3 totals 11 residues. Here the CDR3 reads CASTSAGEAFF. CDR3 nucleotide sequence: TGTGCCAGCACCAGCGCGGGGGAAGCTTTCTTT.

This clonotype was found many times. The chain employs TRBV12-5 and TRBJ2-3; weak D call: TRBD2 (5 bases). Germline V gene lookup returns CDR1 LGHNT and CDR2 FRNRAP. This CDR3 region has 12 residues. The germline V and J ends were trimmed by 0 bases and 10 bases, with 8 bases remaining between them. CDR3 loop: CASGLVGEPQYF. CDR3 in DNA: TGTGCTAGTGGTTTGGTCGGGGAGCCGCAGTATTTT. The full variable domain, with the rest looked up from reference TRBV12-5 and TRBJ2-3, is DARVTQTPRHKVTEMGQEVTMRCQPILGHNTVFWYRQTMMQGLELLAYFRNRAPLDDSGMPKDRFSAEMPDATLATLKIQPSEPRDSAVYFCASGLVGEPQYFGPGTRLTVL.

This clonotype was observed many times. CDR3 amino acids: CASSGDPGSYNEQFF. The CDR3 coding sequence is TGTGCCAGCAGTGGGGACCCGGGATCCTACAATGAGCAGTTCTTC. This chain joins TRBV2 and TRBJ2-1; D is possibly TRBD1 or TRBD2 (5 bases each). V was shortened by 4 bases and J by 1 base, with 11 bases between the two germline ends. The CDR3 covers 15 residues. The germline CDR1 and CDR2 sequences are SNHLY and FYNNEI.

This clonotype was observed at least ten times. The V and J genes are TRBV7-9 and TRBJ2-1; D is unclear. The ends were cut back, 2 bases at V and 5 bases at J, with 13 bases in the middle. The germline gives CDR1 SEHNR, CDR2 FQNEAQ (reference sequence). CDR3 length equals 15 residues. This CDR3 reads CASSLMAGRDNEQFF. CDR3 coding DNA: TGTGCCAGCAGCTTAATGGCAGGTCGGGACAATGAGCAGTTCTTC.

In its sample, this clonotype was seen a few times. The chain uses TRBV29-1 and TRBJ2-2; the D is unclear. There are 12 residues in the CDR3. Trimming took 7 bases from V and 0 from J, leaving 6 bases between them. CDR1 and CDR2 (germline): SQVTM, ANQGSEA. CDR3 nucleotide sequence: TGCAGCGCGGGCCCGAACACCGGGGAGCTGTTTTTT. The encoded protein is CSAGPNTGELFF.

V and J are TRBV28 and TRBJ2-7, with D possibly matching TRBD1 (5 bases). From germline, CDR1 is MDHEN and CDR2 SYDVKM. V lost 1 base to trimming and J lost 2 bases, with 12 bases between them. This CDR3 has 15 residues. The CDR3 DNA is TGTGCCAGCAGTTTATACGGACAAAGCCCCTACGAGCAGTACTTC. Translation gives CASSLYGQSPYEQYF.

This clonotype was seen at least ten times. CDR3 sequence reads: CASSGRTGSPDTQYF. CDR3 in DNA: TGCGCCAGCAGCGGACGGACAGGGTCCCCAGATACGCAGTATTTT. The chain employs TRBV5-1 and TRBJ2-3, with 8 nucleotides matching TRBD1. The V segment lost 4 bases and the J segment 4 bases; nucleotides outside the gene matches: 8. The CDR3 consists of 15 residues. The germline V gene has CDR1 SGHRS and CDR2 YFSETQ.

This clonotype was observed a handful of times. The chain is built from TRBV24-1 and TRBJ2-1; no clear D. V lost 9 bases to trimming and J lost 7 bases, with 9 bases between them. This CDR3 spans 11 amino acids. Germline lookup yields CDR1 KGHDR and CDR2 SFDVKD. The CDR3 bases are TGTGCCACCGGGGTTGCGAATGAGCAGTTCTTC. Encoded protein: CATGVANEQFF.